Presented here are 23 T cell receptor beta chains from one specimen sequenced in a study of regulatory T cells in long-lasting Graves disease. Time point given: newly diagnosed GD, antithyroid drugs for less than 3 months. PBMCs provided the RNA from which the TCR library was made. Through Arm-PCR of CDR3 regions and iRepertoire HTBI primers, TCR beta libraries were built. A single record per CDR3 protein comes from TCRdb applying MiXCR to the multiplex PCR reads. Of a few hundred thousand distinct CDR3 sequences detected, 10% to 15% appear once; the ten largest clones hold approximately 19%. The sample also formed part of further work on T cells in Graves' hyperthyroidism and ophthalmopathy.

The sample in question was peripheral blood mononuclear cells (PBMCs), obtained at new diagnosis, from a patient treated with antithyroid drugs. Receptors were obtained from a woman aged 18 to 35 with Graves disease.

This clonotype was recorded at least ten times. The chain carries TRBV20-1 and TRBJ2-7; 9 nucleotides align to TRBD1. Per germline, CDR1 DFQATT and CDR2 SNEGSKA (reference sequence). The junction had 7 bases not matched to a gene; V was cut back by 6 bases and J by 4 bases. CDR3 size: 13 residues. The CDR3 nucleotides read TGCAGTGCGCTGGGACAGGGACGATACGAGCAGTACTTC. Protein: CSALGQGRYEQYF.

This clonotype was seen a few times. The rearrangement joins TRBV7-2 to TRBJ1-2; 9 nucleotides agree with TRBD1. The junction had 4 bases not matched to a gene; V was cut back by 1 base and J by 7 bases. Germline lookup yields CDR1 SGHTA and CDR2 FQGNSA. This CDR3 has 14 residues. This CDR3 reads CASSLGGQGSGYTF. For the CDR3, the DNA is TGTGCCAGCAGCTTAGGGGGACAGGGTTCTGGCTACACCTTC.

In the case of this clonotype: A much more abundant neighbour one base away suggests this may be a read error. The gene calls are TRBV7-9 and TRBJ2-1; D is undetermined. The V end lost 5 bases, the J end lost 8 bases, and 13 bases lay between the germline ends. Germline V gene lookup returns CDR1 SEHNR and CDR2 FQNEAQ (reference sequence). This CDR3 is 13 amino acids long. The CDR3 protein is CASSLPGRYEQFF. The CDR3 region has the DNA TGTGCCAGCAGCCTCCCAGGAAGATATGAGCAGTTCTTC.

The chain combines TRBV20-1 with TRBJ2-6, with TRBD2 matching over 7 bases. V shed 6 bases, J shed 0 bases, and the junction held 20 bases outside the gene matches. Germline assignment: CDR1 DFQATT and CDR2 SNEGSKA (reference sequence). CDR3 size: 20 residues. DNA for the CDR3: TGCAGTGCCGGAGGACTAGGAAGGATGGGGACCATCTCTGGGGCCAACGTCCTGACTTTC. It yields the protein CSAGGLGRMGTISGANVLTF.

A remark on this clonotype: This may be a read error, as it is one base from a much larger clone. The chain links TRBV6-1 to TRBJ2-2; D unresolved. Trimming took 7 bases from V and 6 from J, leaving 9 bases between them. The CDR3 extends over 12 amino acids. The V gene's germline CDR1 is MNHNS and CDR2 SASEGT. CDR3 in DNA: TGTGCCAGCACCCAAGGCCCCGGGGAGCTGTTTTTT. It codes for CASTQGPGELFF.

The table lists this clonotype with many counts. The chain has TRBV11-3 and TRBJ2-1, with 12 bases aligning to TRBD2. This CDR3 contains 15 residues. Germline V gives CDR1 SGHNT, CDR2 YENEEA. Unmatched junction bases numbered 11, after V lost 1 base and J lost 16 bases. CDR3 coding DNA: TGTGCCAGCAGCTTAGGGGGTCTAGCGGGAGGGAGGGAATTCTTC. Translated: CASSLGGLAGGREFF.

In this sample, this clonotype turned up many times. The chain joins TRBV11-2 to TRBJ1-2; perhaps TRBD1 as D (6 bases). V was pared by 4 bases and J by 0 bases, with 6 bases between. Germline assignment: CDR1 SGHAT and CDR2 FQNNGV. The CDR3 has 13 residues. The CDR3 bases are TGTGCCAGCAGCTGGACAGCTAACTATGGCTACACCTTC. This encodes CASSWTANYGYTF.

This clonotype occurred many times. The V gene is TRBV6-1, the J gene TRBJ2-7; D gene ambiguous. The V and J ends lost 6 bases and 2 bases respectively, with 11 bases between them. CDR1 MNHNS and CDR2 SASEGT come from the germline V gene. The CDR3 is 13 residues long. CDR3 sequence (DNA): TGTGCCAGCAGCGCTCTAGGGCCCTACGAGCAGTACTTC. Translating gives CASSALGPYEQYF.

V usage is TRBV20-1 and J usage is TRBJ2-7, with 9 positions matching TRBD2. The trim removed 0 bases at V and 4 bases at J, leaving 13 bases unmatched. The CDR3 spans 17 residues. Germline CDR1 is DFQATT and CDR2 is SNEGSKA (reference sequence). This CDR3 is CSARDSRRREGRYEQYF. The CDR3 region has the DNA TGCAGTGCTAGAGATAGTCGGAGGCGGGAGGGCCGATACGAGCAGTACTTC.

This clonotype was seen ten or more times. J is TRBJ1-5 and V is TRBV30; TRBD1 matches 9 bases. CDR1 and CDR2 from the germline V gene are GTSNPN and SVGIG (reference sequence). Trimming removed 4 bases from V and 6 bases from J; junction bases left unmatched: 10. The CDR3 runs to 15 residues. In DNA form, the CDR3 reads TGTGCCTGGACCCCGTCGGACAGGGGTGTTCAGCCCCAGCATTTT. Residues: CAWTPSDRGVQPQHF.

This clonotype was found many times. The rearrangement joins TRBV27 to TRBJ2-5; 10 bases are a match to TRBD2. The germline V gene has CDR1 MNHEY and CDR2 SMNVEV (reference sequence). This CDR3 has 18 amino acids. V gave up 4 bases and J gave up 0 bases; unmatched junction bases: 11. CDR3 nucleotide sequence: TGTGCCAGCAGTTCCCCTCTAGCGGGGGTTTCCTACCAAGAGACCCAGTACTTC. The encoded protein is CASSSPLAGVSYQETQYF.

The J gene is TRBJ2-7, the V gene TRBV20-1; 7 bases fit TRBD2. CDR1 is DFQATT and CDR2 is SNEGSKA in the germline V gene (reference sequence). The length of the CDR3 is 16 residues. J lost 4 bases, V lost 3 bases, and 15 bases had no gene match. DNA for the CDR3: TGCAGTGCTAGTTGGGCCGGGACTGGCGGGAGTTACGAGCAGTACTTC. Translation: CSASWAGTGGSYEQYF.

Many counts were recorded for this clonotype. The CDR3 reads CASSLAPTPRRDSPLHF. Written as DNA, the CDR3 is TGTGCCAGCAGCTTAGCGCCGACTCCCCGCCGAGATTCACCCCTCCACTTT. V and J are TRBV7-6 and TRBJ1-6, with no clear D. CDR3 size: 17 residues. CDR1 is SGHVS and CDR2 is FNYEAQ in the germline V gene. The V end lost 0 bases, the J end lost 8 bases, and 17 bases lay between the germline ends.

This clonotype was found many times. The V call is TRBV6-1, the J call TRBJ2-7; D is unresolved. Trimming took off 7 bases at V and 3 bases at J, with 13 bases between the two ends. Per germline, CDR1 MNHNS and CDR2 SASEGT. The CDR3 is 13 residues long. The CDR3 bases are TGTGCCAGCACCCTCGACTGGAGCTACGAGCAGTACTTC. Translated, it gives CASTLDWSYEQYF.

For this clonotype: A much larger clonotype is one base distant, so this may be a read error. V is TRBV29-1 and J is TRBJ1-1; D possibly corresponds to TRBD1 (6 bases). The CDR3 is made up of 11 amino acids. From germline, CDR1 is SQVTM and CDR2 ANQGSEA. The CDR3 region has the DNA TGCAGCGTTGAAGTGGGGGCAGTAGCTCTCTTT. It encodes CSVEVGAVALF.

V is TRBV28 and J is TRBJ1-2; 11 bases agree with TRBD1. The CDR3 is made up of 13 amino acids. The V and J ends lost 7 bases and 7 bases, in that order; junction bases with no gene match: 5. Germline V gene sequence: CDR1 MDHEN, CDR2 SYDVKM. CDR3 coding DNA: TGTGCCAGCATTGGACAGGGGGCTAGTGGCTACACCTTC. Protein product: CASIGQGASGYTF.

This clonotype was counted many times. The rearrangement links TRBV12-3 or TRBV12-4 to TRBJ2-3; 8 nucleotides align to TRBD2. This CDR3 is 14 amino acids long. V trimming: 11 bases; J trimming: 6 bases; junction bases outside the gene matches: 13. The CDR3 DNA sequence: TGTGCCTGGAATAGCGGGACCATGGGGGATACGCAGTATTTT. Translated: CAWNSGTMGDTQYF.

This clonotype was observed many times. V is TRBV11-1 and J is TRBJ2-1; tentatively, D is TRBD1 (5 bases). The CDR3 is made up of 15 amino acids. The V end was cut by 2 bases, the J end by 3 bases, with 11 bases between. In germline, CDR1 is SGHAT, CDR2 FQDESV (reference sequence). CDR3 residues: CASSLSAGIYNEQFF. The CDR3 DNA sequence: TGTGCCAGCAGCTTAAGTGCAGGGATCTACAATGAGCAGTTCTTC.

The V and J genes are TRBV4-3 and TRBJ2-7, with 8 bases lining up with TRBD2. The germline V gene encodes CDR1 LGHNA and CDR2 YSLEER. Trimming at V came to 2 bases and at J to 1 base, leaving 4 bases not matched to a gene. The length of the CDR3 is 15 residues. This CDR3 is CASSQYSGGSYEQYF. CDR3 nucleotide sequence: TGCGCCAGCAGCCAATACAGCGGGGGTTCCTACGAGCAGTACTTC.

This clonotype has ten or more counts. The gene calls are TRBV7-3 and TRBJ2-1; 10 bases align to TRBD2. Germline CDR1 SGHTA, CDR2 FQGTGA. The CDR3 length is 17 residues. J lost 0 bases, V lost 5 bases, and 7 bases had no gene match. This CDR3 reads CASSPTSGFSSYNEQFF. The CDR3 nucleotides are TGTGCCAGCAGCCCGACTAGCGGGTTCAGCTCCTACAATGAGCAGTTCTTC.

This clonotype occurred many times. This chain links TRBV6-1 with TRBJ1-1; D may be TRBD1 (6 bases). CDR1 and CDR2 (germline): MNHNS, SASEGT. V was pared by 5 bases and J by 6 bases, with 13 bases between. There are 13 residues in the CDR3. The CDR3 is CASSLTGLAEAFF. The CDR3, as DNA: TGTGCCAGCAGTCTTACAGGGCTTGCTGAAGCTTTCTTT.

The V call is TRBV20-1, the J call TRBJ2-1, with D possibly TRBD2 on 5 matching bases. This CDR3 contains 16 residues. In germline, CDR1 is DFQATT, CDR2 SNEGSKA (reference sequence). Trimming stripped 6 bases from V and 8 bases from J, with 26 bases between. In nucleotides, the CDR3 is TGCAGTGCCACCCATCGCCGGGATCGGTTGTATTATGAGCAGTTCTTC. Protein: CSATHRRDRLYYEQFF.

This clonotype was detected ten times or more. The chain employs TRBV6-2 or TRBV6-3 and TRBJ1-5; D ambiguous. CDR1 is MNHEY, CDR2 SVGEGT, per germline. CDR3 length equals 16 residues. V was clipped by 0 bases and J by 6 bases, with 15 bases between them. DNA of the CDR3: TGTGCCAGCAGTTACTCGGGCGGGCTTTTGGGTCAGCCCCAGCATTTT. It translates to CASSYSGGLLGQPQHF.